This T cell receptor beta chain was documented in a study of blood T cell repertoires in COVID-19. On the study more broadly: In each case, the material was cDNA or gDNA derived from T cells, B-cell-depleted T cells, or PBMCs.

Sequencing was performed with immunoSEQ multiplex PCR; in TCRdb, only in-frame clones are kept and a portion is missing. The table records about 250,000 clones, approximately 85% of them present only once. The CDR3 has 15 amino acids. Germline V gene sequence: CDR1 SNHLY, CDR2 FYNNEI. The junction had 6 bases not matched to a gene; V was cut back by 5 bases and J by 5 bases. V is TRBV2 and J is TRBJ1-4; 9 bases fit TRBD1. The sample was peripheral blood. The source of this sequence is a man in his fifties or sixties with active or convalescent COVID-19. The CDR3 nucleotides read TGTGCCAGCAGTTTAACAGGGGGCCCAAATGAAAAACTGTTTTTT. Residues: CASSLTGGPNEKLFF.